Listed below are T cell receptor beta chains from one sample, sequenced in a study of patients and donors after allogeneic stem cell transplantation. TCRdb ran MiXCR on the RT-PCR reads and lists one entry per CDR3 protein. This table has about a million distinct CDR3 sequences, more than 15% appearing once. Sequencing was performed on blood, either unsorted or a sorted T cell fraction (not recorded which). The receptor set was obtained from a human donor who was either an allogeneic HSCT recipient or a stem cell or donor lymphocyte infusion donor (not recorded which). It is not recorded whose cells these are; they may come from a transplant donor. Both conserved end residues are part of each CDR3. The D gene is left open where the match is weak. For some rows the clone size is stated as once, few or many, or as a class when expanded; others skip it.

D	J	size	V	CDR3	DNA
TRBD1	TRBJ2-3	.	TRBV12-3/TRBV12-4	CASSGQGESTDTQYF	TGTGCCAGCAGTGGACAGGGGGAGAGCACAGATACGCAGTATTTT
.	TRBJ2-2	.	TRBV9	CASSVVWGALDGELFF	TGTGCCAGCAGCGTAGTTTGGGGGGCCCTTGACGGGGAGCTGTTTTTT
.	TRBJ2-7	few	TRBV10-3	CAISVVGDYEQYF	TGTGCCATCAGTGTAGTGGGTGACTACGAGCAGTACTTC
.	TRBJ2-2	many	TRBV12-3/TRBV12-4	CASSLRTGTKWGNGELFF	TGTGCCAGCAGTCTCCGGACAGGGACTAAATGGGGGAACGGGGAGCTGTTTTTT
.	TRBJ2-5	once	TRBV7-2	CASSSSTQETQYF	TGTGCCAGCAGCTCCTCCACCCAAGAGACCCAGTACTTC
.	TRBJ1-5	.	TRBV7-8	CASRSGTKNQPQHF	TGTGCCAGCAGGTCCGGGACCAAAAATCAGCCCCAGCATTTT
.	TRBJ2-3	few	TRBV9	CASSPGAADTQYF	TGTGCCAGCAGCCCCGGTGCGGCAGATACGCAGTATTTT
.	TRBJ1-6	.	TRBV7-3	CASSFQGWGNSPLHF	TGTGCCAGCAGCTTCCAGGGTTGGGGTAATTCACCCCTCCACTTT
.	TRBJ2-6	few	TRBV6-1	CASSTRVSGANVLTF	TGTGCCAGCAGTACCAGGGTCTCTGGGGCCAACGTCCTGACTTTC
.	TRBJ2-1	.	TRBV24-1	CATSDLKLGLQFF	TGTGCCACCAGTGATTTGAAATTGGGACTGCAGTTCTTC
TRBD1	TRBJ1-5	many	TRBV5-1	CASSLGTGHSNQPQHF	TGCGCCAGCAGCCTGGGGACAGGACATAGCAATCAGCCCCAGCATTTT
.	TRBJ2-7	few	TRBV5-1	CASSVRAGHYEQYF	TGCGCCAGCAGCGTCAGGGCAGGACACTACGAGCAGTACTTC
TRBD2	TRBJ2-1	few	TRBV20-1	CSALPDSGGADEQFF	TGCAGTGCCCTACCGGATAGCGGGGGGGCGGATGAGCAGTTCTTC
.	TRBJ1-5	.	TRBV2	CASSDMTGDQPQHF	TGTGCCAGCAGTGATATGACAGGCGATCAGCCCCAGCATTTT
.	TRBJ2-5	few	TRBV15	CATSRDFQEETQYF	TGTGCCACCAGCAGAGATTTTCAAGAAGAGACCCAGTACTTC
.	TRBJ2-2	.	TRBV12-3/TRBV12-4	CASSLAARSGELFF	TGTGCCAGCAGTTTAGCGGCGCGAAGTGGGGAGCTGTTTTTT
.	TRBJ2-3	few	TRBV30	CAYSGDLSTDTQYF	TGTGCTTACTCAGGGGACCTTAGCACAGATACGCAGTATTTT
TRBD2	TRBJ2-7	few	TRBV7-2	CASSWDAPGGYEQYF	TGTGCCAGCAGCTGGGATGCTCCGGGGGGCTACGAGCAGTACTTC
.	TRBJ2-7	few	TRBV21-1	CASSSHRRCDYEQYF	TGTGCCAGCAGCTCTCACAGACGTTGTGACTACGAGCAGTACTTC
TRBD2	TRBJ2-7	.	TRBV4-3	CASSQIAGVIAYEQYF	TGCGCCAGCAGCCAAATAGCGGGGGTGATTGCCTACGAGCAGTACTTC
.	TRBJ2-6	.	TRBV11-2	CASSKNTGANVLTF	TGTGCCAGCTCCAAGAATACTGGGGCCAACGTCCTGACTTTC
.	TRBJ2-1	few	TRBV7-2	CASSTRSALGEQFF	TGTGCCAGCAGCACTAGGAGCGCCCTCGGGGAGCAGTTCTTC
.	TRBJ2-1	.	TRBV5-1	CASSGRGSTPHNEQFF	TGCGCCAGCAGCGGCCGGGGAAGTACCCCCCACAATGAGCAGTTCTTC
.	TRBJ1-2	.	TRBV29-1	CSVAVRVGGYTF	TGCAGCGTTGCGGTCAGGGTGGGTGGCTACACCTTC